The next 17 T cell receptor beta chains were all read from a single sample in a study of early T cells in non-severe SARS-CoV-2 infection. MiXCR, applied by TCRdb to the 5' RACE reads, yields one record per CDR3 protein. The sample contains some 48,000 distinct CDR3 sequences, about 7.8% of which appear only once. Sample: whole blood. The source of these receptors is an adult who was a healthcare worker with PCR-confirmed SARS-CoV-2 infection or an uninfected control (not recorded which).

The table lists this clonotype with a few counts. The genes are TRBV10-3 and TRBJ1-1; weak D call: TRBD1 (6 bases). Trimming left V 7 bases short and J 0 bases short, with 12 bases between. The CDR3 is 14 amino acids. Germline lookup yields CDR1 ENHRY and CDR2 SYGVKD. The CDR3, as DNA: TGTGCCATCACCCGGGACAAAATGAACACTGAAGCTTTCTTT. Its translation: CAITRDKMNTEAFF.

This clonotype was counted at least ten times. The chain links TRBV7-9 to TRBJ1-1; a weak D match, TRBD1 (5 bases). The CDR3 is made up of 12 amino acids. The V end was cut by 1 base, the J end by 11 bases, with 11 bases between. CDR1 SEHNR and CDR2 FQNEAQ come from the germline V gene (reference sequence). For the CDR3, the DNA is TGTGCCAGCAGCTTAGAGGGGAATCCGGCTTTCTTT. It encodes CASSLEGNPAFF.

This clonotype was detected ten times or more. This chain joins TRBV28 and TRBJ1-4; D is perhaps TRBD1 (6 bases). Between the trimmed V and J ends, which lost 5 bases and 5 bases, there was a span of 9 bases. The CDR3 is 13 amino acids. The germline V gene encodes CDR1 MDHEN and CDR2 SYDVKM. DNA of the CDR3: TGTGCCAGCAGTCTCGACAGGAATGAAAAACTGTTTTTT. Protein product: CASSLDRNEKLFF.

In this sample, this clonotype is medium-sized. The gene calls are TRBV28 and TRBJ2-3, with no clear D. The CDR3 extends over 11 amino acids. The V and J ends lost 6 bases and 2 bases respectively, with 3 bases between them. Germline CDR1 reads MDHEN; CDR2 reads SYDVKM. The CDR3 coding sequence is TGTGCCAGCAGCTTCACAGATACGCAGTATTTT. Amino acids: CASSFTDTQYF.

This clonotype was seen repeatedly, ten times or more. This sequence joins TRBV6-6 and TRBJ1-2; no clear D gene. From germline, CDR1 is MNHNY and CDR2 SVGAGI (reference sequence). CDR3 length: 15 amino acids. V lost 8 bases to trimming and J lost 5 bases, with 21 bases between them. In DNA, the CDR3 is TGTGCCAGCGATCGGGGTCCCGGTCCTTGGTATGGCTACACCTTC. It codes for CASDRGPGPWYGYTF.

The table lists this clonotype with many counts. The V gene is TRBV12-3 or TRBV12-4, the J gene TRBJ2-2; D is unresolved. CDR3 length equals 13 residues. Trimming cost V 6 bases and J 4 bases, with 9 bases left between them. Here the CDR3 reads CASSPARTGELFF. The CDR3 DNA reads TGTGCCAGCAGCCCGGCTCGCACCGGGGAGCTGTTTTTT.

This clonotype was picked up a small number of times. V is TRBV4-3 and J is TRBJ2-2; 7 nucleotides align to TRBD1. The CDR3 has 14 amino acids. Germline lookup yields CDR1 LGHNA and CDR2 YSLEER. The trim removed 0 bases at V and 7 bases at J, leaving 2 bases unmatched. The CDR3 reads CASSQEGQSGELFF. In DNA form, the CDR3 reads TGCGCCAGCAGCCAAGAGGGACAGAGCGGGGAGCTGTTTTTT.

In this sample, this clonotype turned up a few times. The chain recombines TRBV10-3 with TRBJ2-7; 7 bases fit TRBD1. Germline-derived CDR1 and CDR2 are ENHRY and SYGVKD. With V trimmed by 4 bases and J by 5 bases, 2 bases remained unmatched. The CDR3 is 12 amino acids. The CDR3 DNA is TGTGCCATCAGTGCCGGGACAGACGAGCAGTACTTC. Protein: CAISAGTDEQYF.

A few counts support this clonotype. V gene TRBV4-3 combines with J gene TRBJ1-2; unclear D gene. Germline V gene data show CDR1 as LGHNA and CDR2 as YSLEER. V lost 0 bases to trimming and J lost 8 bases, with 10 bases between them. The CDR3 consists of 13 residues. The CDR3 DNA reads TGCGCCAGCAGCCAAGAGTCCAGAAAGGGCTACACCTTC. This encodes CASSQESRKGYTF.

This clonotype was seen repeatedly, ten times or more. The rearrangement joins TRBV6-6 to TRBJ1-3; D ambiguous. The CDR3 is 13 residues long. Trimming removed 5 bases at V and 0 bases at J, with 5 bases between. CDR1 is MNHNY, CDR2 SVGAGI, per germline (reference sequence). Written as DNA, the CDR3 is TGTGCCAGCAGTGAAAACTCTGGAAACACCATATATTTT. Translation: CASSENSGNTIYF.

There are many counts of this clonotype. The CDR3 loop reads CASRWGENTEAFF. CDR3 DNA sequence: TGTGCCAGCAGGTGGGGGGAAAACACTGAAGCTTTCTTT. The chain employs TRBV11-2 and TRBJ1-1, with D possibly matching TRBD1 (5 bases). The CDR3 spans 13 residues. The germline V and J ends were trimmed by 6 bases and 2 bases, with 10 bases remaining between them. Germline V gives CDR1 SGHAT, CDR2 FQNNGV.

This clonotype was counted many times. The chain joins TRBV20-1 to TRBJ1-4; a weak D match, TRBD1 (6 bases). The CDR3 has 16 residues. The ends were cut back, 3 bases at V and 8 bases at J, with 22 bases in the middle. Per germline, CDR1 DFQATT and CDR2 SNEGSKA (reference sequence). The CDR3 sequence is CSASPLFGGGREKLFF. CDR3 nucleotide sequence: TGCAGTGCTAGCCCACTTTTTGGGGGCGGACGCGAAAAACTGTTTTTT.

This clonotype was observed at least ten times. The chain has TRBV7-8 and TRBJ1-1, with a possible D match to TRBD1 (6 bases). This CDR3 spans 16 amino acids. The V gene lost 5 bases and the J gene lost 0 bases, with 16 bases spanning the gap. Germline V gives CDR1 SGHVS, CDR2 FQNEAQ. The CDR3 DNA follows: TGTGCCAGCAGCGTGGGACACAGAAATATGAACACTGAAGCTTTCTTT. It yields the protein CASSVGHRNMNTEAFF.

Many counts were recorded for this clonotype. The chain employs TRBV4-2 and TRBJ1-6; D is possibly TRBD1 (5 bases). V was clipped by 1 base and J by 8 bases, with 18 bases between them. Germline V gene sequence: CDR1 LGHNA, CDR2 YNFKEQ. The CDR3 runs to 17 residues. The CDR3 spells CASSQVATESSYSPLHF. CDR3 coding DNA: TGTGCCAGCAGCCAAGTTGCGACAGAGTCCTCTTATTCACCCCTCCACTTT.

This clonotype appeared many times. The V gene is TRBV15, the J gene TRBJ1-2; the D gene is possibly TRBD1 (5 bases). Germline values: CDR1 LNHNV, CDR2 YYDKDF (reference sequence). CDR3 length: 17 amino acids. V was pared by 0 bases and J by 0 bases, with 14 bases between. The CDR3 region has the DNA TGTGCCACCAGCAGAGATAGGGGCAGGCTAGCTAACTATGGCTACACCTTC. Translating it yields CATSRDRGRLANYGYTF. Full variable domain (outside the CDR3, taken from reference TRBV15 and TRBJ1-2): DAMVIQNPRYQVTQFGKPVTLSCSQTLNHNVMYWYQQKSSQAPKLLFHYYDKDFNNEADTPDNFQSRRPNTSFCFLDIRSPGLGDTAMYLCATSRDRGRLANYGYTFGSGTRLTVV.

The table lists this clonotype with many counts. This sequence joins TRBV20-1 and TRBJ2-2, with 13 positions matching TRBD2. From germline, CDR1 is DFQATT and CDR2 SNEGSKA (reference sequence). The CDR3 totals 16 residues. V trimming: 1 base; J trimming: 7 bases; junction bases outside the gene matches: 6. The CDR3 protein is CSARATSGGADGELFF. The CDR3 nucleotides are TGCAGTGCTAGAGCTACTAGCGGGGGGGCCGACGGGGAGCTGTTTTTT.

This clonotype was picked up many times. The DNA of the CDR3 is TGCAGTGCTAGCAGGGGCGCCTACGAGCAGTACTTC. Translation gives CSASRGAYEQYF. The J gene is TRBJ2-7, the V gene TRBV20-1; TRBD1 is a possible D gene (6 bases). CDR1 and CDR2 from the germline V gene are DFQATT and SNEGSKA (reference sequence). V dropped 3 bases and J dropped 2 bases, with 8 bases sitting between them. This CDR3 region has 12 residues.